What follows are 16 T cell receptor beta chains derived from one specimen sequenced in a study of tumor and adjacent non-tumor tissue in lung cancer. RNA was extracted from bulk tissue without any cell sorting. This non-tumor lung sample came from over 3 cm beyond the tumor edge. Three rounds of nested PCR, following a modified ARM-PCR protocol, produced the TCRbeta library. TCRdb reanalysed the multiplex PCR reads using MiXCR and keeps one entry per CDR3 protein. The table has tens of thousands of distinct CDR3 sequences, just over 75% seen once. Specimen: distant non-tumor lung tissue. The receptors here all came from a man in his 70s with non-small cell lung cancer.

Worth noting for this clonotype: Mismatch with germline at one junction end may stem from a read error. This chain uses TRBV29-1 with TRBJ1-1, with D unclear. Per germline, CDR1 SQVTM and CDR2 ANQGSEA. The CDR3 is 12 amino acids. The CDR3 DNA is TGCAGCATTGAATACTTAGGAACTGAAGCTTTCTTT. Its translation is CSIEYLGTEAFF. Using reference TRBV29-1 and TRBJ1-1 for the parts outside the CDR3, the full variable domain is SAVISQKPSRDICQRGTSLTIQCQVDSQVTMMFWYRQQPGQSLTLIATANQGSEATYESGFVIDKFPISRPNLTFSTLTVSNMSPEDSSIYLCSIEYLGTEAFFGQGTRLTVV.

Points on this clonotype: One junction end does not reproduce the germline sequence, and a read error may be involved. The V call is TRBV7-8, the J call TRBJ2-7; the match to TRBD2 covers 7 bases. Germline-derived CDR1 and CDR2 are SGHVS and FQNEAQ. This CDR3 has 16 residues. CDR3 bases: TGTACCAGTAGCTTAGGACTAGGGAGTAGCTCCTACGAGCAGTACTTC. It encodes CTSSLGLGSSSYEQYF.

Of note for this clonotype: A much larger clone differs from this one at a single base, so this may be a read error. The gene calls are TRBV28 and TRBJ1-2; TRBD1 matches 7 bases. V lost 3 bases, J lost 7 bases, and 5 bases stayed unmatched. CDR3 size: 13 residues. The germline V gene encodes CDR1 MDHEN and CDR2 SYDVKM. The CDR3 nucleotides are TGTGCCAGCAGTTTGGTCAGGGGGGGTGGCTACACCTTC. Amino acid sequence: CASSLVRGGGYTF.

In regard to this clonotype: Because the CDR3 is missing its conserved closing phenylalanine or tryptophan, this is likely a read error. The V call is TRBV29-1, the J call TRBJ1-2, with D unresolved. Germline lookup yields CDR1 SQVTM and CDR2 ANQGSEA. The CDR3 loop spans 16 amino acids. As DNA, the CDR3 is TGCATCGTTGTCCCCTATCAATCCTCGGGAGGAGATGGCTACACCCTC. Its translation is CIVVPYQSSGGDGYTL.

The sample holds a few counts of this clonotype. The V gene is TRBV11-3, the J gene TRBJ1-1; tentative D call: TRBD1 (5 bases). CDR3 length: 16 residues. Trimming took 4 bases from V and 2 from J, leaving 17 bases between them. The germline CDR1 and CDR2 sequences are SGHNT and YENEEA. The CDR3 is CASSYRDGTLNTEAFF. Here the CDR3 DNA reads TGTGCCAGCAGCTACCGGGACGGAACCCTTAACACTGAAGCTTTCTTT.

The chain joins TRBV7-9 to TRBJ1-2; maybe TRBD1 (6 bases). Germline lookup yields CDR1 SEHNR and CDR2 FQNEAQ (reference sequence). The CDR3 runs 14 residues. Trimming pared 5 bases from V and 8 bases from J, leaving 18 bases between. This CDR3 is CASSLEGVVLGYTF. Written as DNA, the CDR3 is TGTGCCAGCAGCCTAGAGGGGGTCGTCCTAGGCTACACCTTC. Looking up the rest from reference TRBV7-9 and TRBJ1-2 gives the full variable domain: DTGVSQNPRHKITKRGQNVTFRCDPISEHNRLYWYRQTLGQGPEFLTYFQNEAQLEKSRLLSDRFSAERPKGSFSTLEIQRTEQGDSAMYLCASSLEGVVLGYTFGSGTRLTVV.

A remark on this clonotype: The junction does not match germline at one end; this may be a read error. The CDR3 region is CPSSQDYRRGAPVELFF. DNA for the CDR3: TGTCCCAGCAGCCAAGATTATCGCAGGGGGGCCCCCGTGGAGCTGTTTTTT. This rearrangement joins TRBV4-2 to TRBJ2-2, with TRBD1 as a possible D gene (7 bases). The CDR3 sequence is 17 residues long. The germline V gene encodes CDR1 LGHNA and CDR2 YNFKEQ.

Note on this clonotype: A read error may account for a junction end that differs from germline. This rearrangement joins TRBV5-5 to TRBJ2-3; possible D gene TRBD2, 7 bases. Germline CDR1 reads SGHKS; CDR2 reads YYEKEE (reference sequence). This CDR3 has 16 residues. The CDR3 reads CASSMTSRGRWDTQYF. The CDR3 DNA sequence: TGTGCCAGCAGCATGACTAGCAGGGGTCGTTGGGATACACAGTATTTT.

As to this clonotype: The junction departs from the called germline gene at one end, perhaps through a read error. This chain joins TRBV20-1 and TRBJ2-7; D is unresolved. Germline V gene lookup returns CDR1 DFQATT and CDR2 SNEGSKA (reference sequence). The CDR3 is 13 amino acids. This chain's CDR3 is CSAKPPSSYDQYF. CDR3 bases: TGTAGTGCTAAGCCTCCCTCCTCCTACGATCAGTACTTC.

Regarding this clonotype: Compared with germline, one end of the junction differs, possibly owing to a read error. The gene calls are TRBV6-5 and TRBJ2-5; D remains unclear. The germline CDR1 and CDR2 sequences are MNHEY and SVGAGI. The CDR3 contains 10 residues. Written as DNA, the CDR3 is TGTGTCAGTAAGAAAGATACCCAGTACTTC. Its translation is CVSKKDTQYF.

This clonotype has more than one count but fewer than ten. A much larger clone sits a single nucleotide away, making a read error possible. The gene calls are TRBV12-3 or TRBV12-4 and TRBJ2-7; unclear D gene. This CDR3 region has 11 residues. The CDR3 loop reads CANSFSREQYF. The CDR3 nucleotides are TGTGCCAACAGTTTCTCCCGCGAGCAGTACTTC.

This clonotype occurred once. The junction differs from germline at one of its ends, possibly a read error. The CDR3 coding sequence is TGTGCCAGCTCCGGGTCTTGGGGCAAGGGGAGGGTTACTGAGGCTTTCTTT. It yields the protein CASSGSWGKGRVTEAFF. V is TRBV28 and J is TRBJ1-1; TRBD1 is a possible D gene (5 bases). The CDR3 runs to 17 residues. The germline V gene encodes CDR1 MDHEN and CDR2 SYDVKM.

On this clonotype: The junction and the germline gene differ at one end; a read error may be behind it. This chain links TRBV20-1 with TRBJ2-7; 7 bases align to TRBD2. This CDR3 has 15 amino acids. The V gene's germline CDR1 is DFQATT and CDR2 SNEGSKA (reference sequence). In nucleotides, the CDR3 is TGCAGTGTTAGGGAAGGACTAGTGGGGACCTACGAGCAGTATTTC. This codes for CSVREGLVGTYEQYF.

Turning to this clonotype: The junction shows a germline mismatch at one end, possibly a read error. J is TRBJ1-1 and V is TRBV11-3; TRBD1 matches at 8 bases. The CDR3 is 13 residues long. Germline CDR1 and CDR2: SGHNT and YENEEA. The CDR3 nucleotides read TGTGACAGCAGAGGACAGGGTAGGACTGAAACTTTCTTT. Its protein product is CDSRGQGRTETFF.

The V call is TRBV5-4, the J call TRBJ2-1; 7 bases match TRBD2. The germline CDR1 and CDR2 sequences are SGHNT and YYREEE (reference sequence). This CDR3 has 15 amino acids. Germline trimming cut 1 base from V and 7 bases from J; bases unmatched to any gene: 8. The CDR3 reads CASSLIGGTKNEQFF. DNA for the CDR3: TGTGCCAGCAGCTTGATCGGGGGGACCAAGAATGAGCAGTTCTTC.

Concerning this clonotype: Just one base apart from a much larger clone, this may be a read error. Since no conserved phenylalanine or tryptophan closes the CDR3, a read error is the likely cause. The chain links TRBV12-3 or TRBV12-4 to TRBJ2-5; D unresolved. V gave up 6 bases and J gave up 2 bases, with 16 bases separating them. This CDR3 region has 15 residues. The CDR3, as DNA: TGTGCCAGCAGCCCGCTAGGGCGCGGACAAGAGACCCAGTACTTA. This translates into CASSPLGRGQETQYL.